The present entry profiles one TCR beta chain with its context. As yet, its antigen is unknown. CDR1 is MNHNS, CDR2 SASEGT, per germline. Between the trimmed V and J ends, which lost 7 bases and 7 bases, there was a span of 17 bases. CDR3 length: 14 residues. The data originate from a study of cytomegalovirus exposure and HLA in healthy donors. This PCR relied on a set of 60 Vbeta primers and 13 Jbeta primers. In the authors' methods: Among the unique TCR beta chains that a later analysis counted, 75 million to 85 million in all, 9.5 million to 12 million were shared. The repertoire was sequenced with immunoSEQ multiplex PCR; TCRdb's copy has only in-frame clones and lacks some. V and J calls and clone size are given by that table; D and trimming were obtained from the DNA. The sample holds about 90,000 clones, approximately 79% seen once. Study-wide results and caveats: What a later analysis showed was that several of the most significant clusters appeared linked to common viral pathogens.

This receptor was identified in an older woman in good health and CMV-seropositive. The sample comprised PBMCs. The V gene is TRBV6-1, the J gene TRBJ1-5; tentative D call: TRBD1 (5 bases). The CDR3 DNA follows: TGTGCCAGCACCACGGGGGGGAGAAACCAGCCCCAGCATTTT. This sequence encodes CASTTGGRNQPQHF.